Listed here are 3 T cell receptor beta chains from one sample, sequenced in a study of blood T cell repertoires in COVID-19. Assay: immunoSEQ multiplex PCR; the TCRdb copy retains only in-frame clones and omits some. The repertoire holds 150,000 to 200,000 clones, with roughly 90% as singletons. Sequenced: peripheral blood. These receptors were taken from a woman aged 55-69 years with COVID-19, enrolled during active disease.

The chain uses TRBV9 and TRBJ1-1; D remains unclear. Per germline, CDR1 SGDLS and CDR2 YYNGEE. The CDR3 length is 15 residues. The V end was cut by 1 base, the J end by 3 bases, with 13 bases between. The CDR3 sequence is CASSVYEGGDTEAFF. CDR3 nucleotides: TGTGCCAGCAGCGTATATGAGGGTGGAGACACTGAAGCTTTCTTT.

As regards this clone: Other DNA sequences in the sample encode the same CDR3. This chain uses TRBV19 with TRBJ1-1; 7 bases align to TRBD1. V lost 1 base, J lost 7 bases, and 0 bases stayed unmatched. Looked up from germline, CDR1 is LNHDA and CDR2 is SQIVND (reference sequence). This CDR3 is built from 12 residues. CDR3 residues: CASSIGQGEAFF. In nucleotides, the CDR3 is TGTGCCAGTAGTATAGGACAGGGTGAAGCTTTCTTT. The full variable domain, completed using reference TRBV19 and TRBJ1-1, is DGGITQSPKYLFRKEGQNVTLSCEQNLNHDAMYWYRQDPGQGLRLIYYSQIVNDFQKGDIAEGYSVSREKKESFPLTVTSAQKNPTAFYLCASSIGQGEAFFGQGTRLTVV.

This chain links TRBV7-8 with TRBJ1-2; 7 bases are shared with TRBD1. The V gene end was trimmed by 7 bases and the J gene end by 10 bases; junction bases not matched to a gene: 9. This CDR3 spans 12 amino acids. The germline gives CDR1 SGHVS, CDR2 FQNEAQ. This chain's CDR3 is CASTRTGDDYTF. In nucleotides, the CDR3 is TGTGCCAGCACCCGCACAGGGGACGACTACACCTTC.